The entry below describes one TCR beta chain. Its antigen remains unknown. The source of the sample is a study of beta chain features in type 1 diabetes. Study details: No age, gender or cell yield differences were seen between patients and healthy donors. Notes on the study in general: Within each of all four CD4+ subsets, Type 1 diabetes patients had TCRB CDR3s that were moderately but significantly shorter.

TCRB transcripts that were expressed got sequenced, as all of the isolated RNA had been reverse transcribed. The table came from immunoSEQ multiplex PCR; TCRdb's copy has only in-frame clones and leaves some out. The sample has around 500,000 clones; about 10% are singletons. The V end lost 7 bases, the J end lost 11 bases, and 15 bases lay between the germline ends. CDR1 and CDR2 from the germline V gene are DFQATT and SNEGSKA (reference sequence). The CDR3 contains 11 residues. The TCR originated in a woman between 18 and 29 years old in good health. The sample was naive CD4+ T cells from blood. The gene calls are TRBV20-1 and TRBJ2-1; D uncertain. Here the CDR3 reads CSVYAQIKQFF. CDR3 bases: TGCAGTGTTTATGCGCAAATCAAGCAGTTCTTC.